This TCR delta chain derives from a study of human gamma delta and Vdelta1 T cells. Findings of the study overall: Polyclonal Delta One T cells reportedly showed broad cytotoxic targeting of acute myeloid leukemia.

The CDR3 extends over 24 amino acids. CDR1 is TSWWSYY and CDR2 is QGS in the germline V gene. J lost 3 bases, V lost 2 bases, and 31 bases had no gene match. To note about this clone: Its antigen is undetermined.

TCRdb reprocessed the PCR reads through CATT. The sample has about 6,500 delta-chain clones, approximately 40% seen once. V and J are TRDV1 and TRDJ1; 9 bases are shared with TRDD3. The material sequenced was Vdelta1 gamma-delta T cells from blood grown in culture (DOT cells). This receptor was taken from a human donor in good health. Here the CDR3 reads CALGEGGGPTPVLGDPLSPDKLIF. DNA of the CDR3: TGTGCTCTTGGGGAAGGAGGAGGTCCTACCCCCGTACTGGGGGACCCTCTATCTCCCGATAAACTCATCTTT.